These 17 T cell receptor beta chains share one sample of origin, sequenced in a study of cytomegalovirus exposure and HLA in healthy donors. Primers for the PCR totalled 60 Vbeta and 13 Jbeta. Here immunoSEQ multiplex PCR was the method, and the copy in TCRdb shows in-frame clones only, minus some. The table includes some 110,000 clones, just under 75% detected once. The sample consisted of PBMCs. The source is a man aged 60 to 69 in good health and CMV-seropositive.

J is TRBJ1-5 and V is TRBV6-1; TRBD1 might be the D (5 bases). From germline, CDR1 is MNHNS and CDR2 SASEGT. The germline V and J ends were trimmed by 7 bases and 4 bases, with 14 bases remaining between them. The CDR3 covers 14 residues. CDR3 region: CASTNLGGNQPQHF. The CDR3 nucleotides are TGTGCCAGCACCAACCTTGGGGGGAATCAGCCCCAGCATTTT.

This clone showed up just once. This rearrangement joins TRBV9 to TRBJ2-3; a possible D gene is TRBD2 (5 bases). Germline V gene lookup returns CDR1 SGDLS and CDR2 YYNGEE. Trimming cost V 4 bases and J 13 bases, with 22 bases left between them. This CDR3 comprises 14 residues. CDR3 sequence reads: CASSPSPRAEREYF. The CDR3 bases are TGTGCCAGCAGCCCGAGCCCCCGGGCCGAGAGGGAGTATTTT.

This rearrangement joins TRBV6-5 to TRBJ1-2, with TRBD1 identical over 7 bases. V lost 6 bases and J lost 8; bases outside the gene matches: 6. The CDR3 covers 12 residues. Germline V gene sequence: CDR1 MNHEY, CDR2 SVGAGI. DNA for the CDR3: TGTGCCAGCAGAACAGGGGAGAGCGGCTACACCTTC. Protein sequence: CASRTGESGYTF.

The V call is TRBV7-2, the J call TRBJ1-2; maybe TRBD1 (5 bases). Trimming left V 5 bases short and J 5 bases short, with 15 bases between. The CDR3 length is 14 residues. Per the germline V gene, CDR1 is SGHTA and CDR2 is FQGNSA. CDR3 DNA: TGTGCCAGCAGCCTCCGGGACTTTGGGTATGGCTACACCTTC. Protein sequence: CASSLRDFGYGYTF.

The V call is TRBV5-4, the J call TRBJ2-3; perhaps TRBD1 as D (6 bases). V lost 4 bases and J lost 3, with 15 bases in between. The CDR3 is 15 residues long. Germline assignment: CDR1 SGHNT and CDR2 YYREEE (reference sequence). Here the CDR3 DNA reads TGTGCCAGCAGCCGTGTAACCACAGGGACAGATACGCAGTATTTT. Translation: CASSRVTTGTDTQYF.

V usage is TRBV19 and J usage is TRBJ1-4; D is ambiguous. This CDR3 spans 14 amino acids. Germline V gene sequence: CDR1 LNHDA, CDR2 SQIVND (reference sequence). Trimming took off 1 base at V and 0 bases at J, with 3 bases between the two ends. CDR3 loop: CASSIAATNEKLFF. CDR3 DNA sequence: TGTGCCAGTAGTATAGCAGCAACTAATGAAAAACTGTTTTTT. Filled out from reference TRBV19 and TRBJ1-4, the complete variable domain reads DGGITQSPKYLFRKEGQNVTLSCEQNLNHDAMYWYRQDPGQGLRLIYYSQIVNDFQKGDIAEGYSVSREKKESFPLTVTSAQKNPTAFYLCASSIAATNEKLFFGSGTQLSVL.

This clone was found a few times. This chain connects TRBV7-8 to TRBJ2-3, with 8 bases that match TRBD2. The CDR3 covers 18 residues. The germline V gene has CDR1 SGHVS and CDR2 FQNEAQ. V lost 1 base, J lost 2 bases, and 11 bases stayed unmatched. CDR3 sequence: CASSLGGGSGVFTDTQYF. The CDR3 bases are TGTGCCAGCAGCTTAGGGGGGGGTAGCGGGGTGTTCACAGATACGCAGTATTTT.

The V call is TRBV19, the J call TRBJ2-5; 9 bases align to TRBD2. Unmatched junction bases numbered 6, after V lost 5 bases and J lost 5 bases. The CDR3 length is 14 residues. The germline V gene encodes CDR1 LNHDA and CDR2 SQIVND (reference sequence). The DNA of the CDR3 is TGTGCCAGTAGTTACAGCGGGAGGCAGGAGACCCAGTACTTC. This translates into CASSYSGRQETQYF.

V is TRBV6-6 and J is TRBJ1-2; maybe TRBD1 (6 bases). Germline V gene lookup returns CDR1 MNHNY and CDR2 SVGAGI (reference sequence). V lost 6 bases, J lost 5 bases, and 10 bases lay in between. The CDR3 is made up of 12 amino acids. CDR3 protein: CASSSGQYGYTF. The CDR3 nucleotides are TGTGCCAGCAGCTCAGGACAGTATGGCTACACCTTC.

Turning to this clone: In the same sample, other DNA sequences code for this CDR3. The chain has TRBV6-1 and TRBJ1-1; no reliable D call. The CDR3 spans 14 residues. Trimming took 0 bases from V and 0 from J, leaving 5 bases between them. Germline V gene sequence: CDR1 MNHNS, CDR2 SASEGT. DNA for the CDR3: TGTGCCAGCAGTGAAGCGAGGTTGAACACTGAAGCTTTCTTT. It translates to CASSEARLNTEAFF.

This rearrangement joins TRBV20-1 to TRBJ1-1, with 7 bases fitting TRBD1. J gave up 10 bases and V 2 bases, and 4 bases lay outside the gene matches. CDR1 is DFQATT and CDR2 is SNEGSKA in the germline V gene (reference sequence). CDR3 length: 11 residues. For the CDR3, the DNA is TGCAGTGCTAGATCCCCAGGGGGAGCTTTCTTT. It is translated as CSARSPGGAFF.

About this clone: Other DNA sequences in the sample encode the same CDR3. The chain has TRBV5-4 and TRBJ1-6; D is uncertain. V was pared by 0 bases and J by 0 bases, with 4 bases between. The CDR3 consists of 15 residues. Germline V gene lookup returns CDR1 SGHNT and CDR2 YYREEE (reference sequence). Here the CDR3 DNA reads TGTGCCAGCAGCTTGGACAGCTCCTATAATTCACCCCTCCACTTT. Encoded protein: CASSLDSSYNSPLHF.

The genes are TRBV5-1 and TRBJ2-5; TRBD1 aligns across 7 bases. Per germline, CDR1 SGHRS and CDR2 YFSETQ. This CDR3 contains 14 residues. V trimming: 6 bases; J trimming: 0 bases; junction bases outside the gene matches: 5. The CDR3 bases are TGCGCCAGCAACATTGGGACAGACCAAGAGACCCAGTACTTC. Amino acids: CASNIGTDQETQYF.

Only one count was recorded for this clone. The chain links TRBV5-5 to TRBJ1-2, with 7 bases fitting TRBD1. The CDR3 contains 15 residues. From germline, CDR1 is SGHKS and CDR2 YYEKEE (reference sequence). The J segment lost 2 bases and the V segment lost 5 bases, leaving 9 bases of the junction unmatched. Here the CDR3 reads CASRPTGTDNYGYTF. The CDR3 DNA is TGTGCCAGCAGGCCTACCGGGACAGACAACTATGGCTACACCTTC.

The chain recombines TRBV5-1 with TRBJ1-5, with unresolved D. Germline-derived CDR1 and CDR2 are SGHRS and YFSETQ. V was shortened by 6 bases and J by 8 bases, with 18 bases between the two germline ends. The CDR3 spans 14 residues. The CDR3 coding sequence is TGCGCCAGCAACCGGGGAGGGAGAGGCAAGCCCCAGCATTTT. Translating it yields CASNRGGRGKPQHF. Looking up the rest from reference TRBV5-1 and TRBJ1-5 gives the full variable domain: KAGVTQTPRYLIKTRGQQVTLSCSPISGHRSVSWYQQTPGQGLQFLFEYFSETQRNKGNFPGRFSGRQFSNSRSEMNVSTLELGDSALYLCASNRGGRGKPQHFGDGTRLSIL.

The rearrangement joins TRBV5-1 to TRBJ2-1; 7 nucleotides line up with TRBD2. V gave up 1 base and J gave up 5 bases; unmatched junction bases: 6. CDR1 SGHRS and CDR2 YFSETQ come from the germline V gene. The CDR3 runs 15 residues. In nucleotides, the CDR3 is TGCGCCAGCAGCTTGTTCGGACTAGACAACAATGAGCAGTTCTTC. Protein product: CASSLFGLDNNEQFF.

This rearrangement joins TRBV5-1 to TRBJ1-5; D call uncertain. Per the germline V gene, CDR1 is SGHRS and CDR2 is YFSETQ. The CDR3 is made up of 13 amino acids. Trimming took off 0 bases at V and 4 bases at J, with 5 bases between the two ends. CDR3 residues: CASSLGPNQPQHF. The CDR3 DNA reads TGCGCCAGCAGCTTGGGTCCAAATCAGCCCCAGCATTTT.